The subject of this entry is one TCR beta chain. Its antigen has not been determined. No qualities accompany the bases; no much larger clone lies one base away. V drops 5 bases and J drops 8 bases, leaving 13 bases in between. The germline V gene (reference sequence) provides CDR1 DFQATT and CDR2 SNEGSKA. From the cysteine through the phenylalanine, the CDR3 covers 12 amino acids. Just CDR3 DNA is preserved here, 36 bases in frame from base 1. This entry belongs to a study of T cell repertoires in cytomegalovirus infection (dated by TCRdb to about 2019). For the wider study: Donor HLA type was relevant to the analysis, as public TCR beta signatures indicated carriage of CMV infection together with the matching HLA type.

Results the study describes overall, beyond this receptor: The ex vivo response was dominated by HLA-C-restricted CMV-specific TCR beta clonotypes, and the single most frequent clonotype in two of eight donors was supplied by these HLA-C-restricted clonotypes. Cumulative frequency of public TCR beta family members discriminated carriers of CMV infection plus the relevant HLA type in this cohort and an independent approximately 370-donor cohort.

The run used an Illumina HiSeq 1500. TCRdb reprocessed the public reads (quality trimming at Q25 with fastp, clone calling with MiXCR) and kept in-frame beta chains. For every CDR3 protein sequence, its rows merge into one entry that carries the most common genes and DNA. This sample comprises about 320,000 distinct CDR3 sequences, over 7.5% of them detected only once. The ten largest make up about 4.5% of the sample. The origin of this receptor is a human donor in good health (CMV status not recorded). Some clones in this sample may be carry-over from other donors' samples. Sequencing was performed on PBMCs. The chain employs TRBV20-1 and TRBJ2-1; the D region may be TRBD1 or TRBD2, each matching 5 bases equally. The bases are TGCAGTGCTCGGGGCAGGGACGATGAGCAGTTCTTC. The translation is CSARGRDDEQFF.